This note documents a single T cell receptor (beta chain) sequence. Its antigen remains unknown. These data originate in a study of cytomegalovirus exposure and HLA in healthy donors. Turning to the study itself: For the 300 to 400 genotyped donors, roughly 80% fell within the Caucasian-associated ancestry cluster.

The CDR3 totals 16 residues. Trimming left V 0 bases short and J 4 bases short, with 16 bases between. The germline V gene encodes CDR1 SGDLS and CDR2 YYNGEE. General study findings and limits: There were reportedly fewer N-insertions in an Asian-associated ancestry cluster than the roughly 670-donor mean, in a later analysis. Later genetic work tied a missense DCLRE1C variant to beta-chain V and J trimming. In a later analysis, at a false discovery rate of 0.05, over 15,000 TCR beta sequences were associated with HLA alleles.

PCR used 60 Vbeta primers and 13 Jbeta primers. Sequenced by immunoSEQ multiplex PCR; TCRdb stores in-frame clones only, minus some. The sample carries approximately 110,000 clones, over 60% recorded once. The TCR comes from a female donor in good health and CMV-seropositive. The rearrangement uses TRBV9 and TRBJ1-2; maybe TRBD1 (5 bases). What was sequenced was PBMCs. The CDR3 DNA reads TGTGCCAGCAGCGTAGGTGTCGGGGGATCGGGCTATGGCTACACCTTC. Translated: CASSVGVGGSGYGYTF.